This T cell receptor (beta chain) was sequenced in a study of CD8 T cells in ankylosing spondylitis. Overall study findings and caveats: Disease-linked clones reportedly showed significant enrichment in matched ankylosing spondylitis synovial fluid. Typical of ankylosing spondylitis blood, it appeared, was a TCR beta motif of under 10 highly homologous variants. Clones that were linked to disease were CD8+ and were relatively rare in peripheral blood.

Germline V lookup: CDR1 SGHTA, CDR2 FQGNSA. Trimming pared 8 bases from V and 0 bases from J, leaving 11 bases between. The CDR3 has 13 amino acids. On this clonotype: The antigen remains undetermined.

In making TCR beta libraries, quantitative 5'-RACE with molecular barcodes was used. Each CDR3 protein is one row after TCRdb ran MiXCR on the 5' RACE reads. The repertoire holds 250,000 to 400,000 distinct CDR3 sequences, 9.5% to 13% seen once, with about a tenth in the top ten. The gene calls are TRBV7-2 and TRBJ2-7; no firm D call. Sequenced material: blood, either unsorted or a sorted T cell fraction (not recorded which). The source is a female donor with ankylosing spondylitis or in good health (not recorded which). CDR3 amino acids: CASGRSPSYEQYF. Written as DNA, the CDR3 is TGTGCCAGCGGGCGGAGTCCCTCCTACGAGCAGTACTTC.